This T cell receptor (beta chain) was sequenced during a study of blood T cell repertoires in COVID-19. The V gene lost 5 bases and the J gene lost 6 bases, with 11 bases spanning the gap. CDR3 size: 14 residues. CDR1 MNHEY and CDR2 SVGAGI come from the germline V gene. TCRdb keeps only in-frame clones here, not all; method: immunoSEQ multiplex PCR. The sample includes fewer than 250,000 clones, 84% of them seen just once. The TCR was taken from a man aged 50 to 60 with acute or convalescent COVID-19. This chain links TRBV6-5 with TRBJ1-6; a weak D match, TRBD1 (5 bases). The sequencing input was peripheral blood. The CDR3 DNA reads TGTGCCAGCAGTCCAGACAGTATTAATTCACCCCTCCACTTT. Its translation: CASSPDSINSPLHF.